A single sample gave rise to the 7 T cell receptor beta chains below, sequenced in a study of T cells in Graves' hyperthyroidism and ophthalmopathy. Authors of the study amplified TCR beta CDR3 regions from RNA transcripts. The HTBI set primed first-round TCR CDR3 RT-PCR. TCRdb reprocessed the multiplex PCR reads via MiXCR and lists one record per CDR3 protein. Here the sample spans more than 500,000 distinct CDR3 sequences, about half being singletons. Specimen: peripheral blood or thyroid tissue (not recorded which). The receptors derive from an adult woman with Graves' disease, either hyperthyroidism or ophthalmopathy (not recorded which).

This clonotype appeared a few times. The chain carries TRBV7-3 and TRBJ1-6; D perhaps matches TRBD1 (6 bases). The germline gives CDR1 SGHTA, CDR2 FQGTGA. CDR3 length: 16 residues. Deletions cut 5 bases from V and 3 bases from J, with 14 bases between. CDR3 coding DNA: TGTGCCAGCAGCCCCGAGGGGGGGGGCTATAATTCACCCCTCCACTTT. Translation gives CASSPEGGGYNSPLHF.

This clonotype appeared many times. The chain carries TRBV5-1 and TRBJ2-7; 12 bases agree with TRBD2. The germline V gene has CDR1 SGHRS and CDR2 YFSETQ. Germline trimming cut 4 bases from V and 1 base from J; bases unmatched to any gene: 3. The CDR3 extends over 15 amino acids. CDR3 in DNA: TGCGCCAGCAGCACGACTAGCGGGAGTTCCTACGAGCAGTACTTC. It yields the protein CASSTTSGSSYEQYF.

This clonotype was picked up many times. The chain links TRBV9 to TRBJ2-3; 7 bases agree with TRBD2. The CDR3 contains 15 residues. Trimming removed 2 bases from V and 2 bases from J; junction bases left unmatched: 5. Germline values: CDR1 SGDLS, CDR2 YYNGEE. Here the CDR3 DNA reads TGTGCCAGCAGCGTCCCTAGCGGATTCACAGATACGCAGTATTTT. Translating it yields CASSVPSGFTDTQYF.

This clonotype has at least ten counts. J is TRBJ2-5 and V is TRBV10-3, with D unclear. CDR1 is ENHRY and CDR2 is SYGVKD in the germline V gene. Trimming left V 4 bases short and J 1 base short, with 1 base between. This CDR3 is 11 amino acids long. CDR3 in amino acids: CAISAQETQYF. CDR3 DNA sequence: TGTGCCATCAGTGCCCAAGAGACCCAGTACTTC.

The gene calls are TRBV7-6 and TRBJ2-7, with D hard to call. Germline V gives CDR1 SGHVS, CDR2 FNYEAQ. There are 14 residues in the CDR3. The V end lost 2 bases, the J end lost 1 base, and 9 bases lay between the germline ends. The CDR3 reads CASSLISRSYEQYF. CDR3 coding DNA: TGTGCCAGCAGCTTAATTAGTCGATCCTACGAGCAGTACTTC. Combining the CDR3 with reference TRBV7-6 and TRBJ2-7 gives the whole variable domain GAGVSQSPRYKVTKRGQDVALRCDPISGHVSLYWYRQALGQGPEFLTYFNYEAQQDKSGLPNDRFSAERPEGSISTLTIQRTEQRDSAMYRCASSLISRSYEQYFGPGTRLTVT.

The V and J genes are TRBV28 and TRBJ1-1; D is unclear. Trimming removed 6 bases from V and 3 bases from J, with 11 bases in between. The CDR3 length is 13 residues. Germline V gene data show CDR1 as MDHEN and CDR2 as SYDVKM. CDR3 region: CASSQWTDTEAFF. The CDR3 nucleotides read TGTGCCAGCAGCCAGTGGACGGACACTGAAGCTTTCTTT.

The rearrangement links TRBV30 to TRBJ1-2; no clear D. The germline V gene encodes CDR1 GTSNPN and CDR2 SVGIG (reference sequence). Trimming shortened V by 5 bases and J by 8 bases, and 21 bases separated the two germline ends. The CDR3 extends over 14 amino acids. Here the CDR3 reads CAWPPPQPLGGYTF. CDR3 nucleotide sequence: TGTGCCTGGCCCCCACCGCAACCTCTCGGAGGCTACACCTTC.